Each of the 20 T cell receptor beta chains below was sequenced from the same sample in a study of metastatic and nonmetastatic thyroid tumors. Using MiXCR, TCRdb reanalyzed the PCR reads. The sample lists tens of thousands of clones, approximately 24% seen once, with 6% in the top ten. Every patient underwent thyroid surgery untreated. Sequencing used blood. These receptors were obtained from a female donor with papillary thyroid cancer or a benign thyroid nodule (not recorded which). Some clones in this sample may be carry-over from other donors' samples.

The chain links TRBV6-1 to TRBJ2-7; D remains unclear. Germline CDR1 reads MNHNS; CDR2 reads SASEGT. V gave up 6 bases and J gave up 1 base, with 13 bases separating them. The CDR3 loop spans 14 amino acids. CDR3 amino acids: CASRFRTESYEQYF. Here the CDR3 DNA reads TGTGCCAGCAGATTCCGAACAGAGTCCTACGAGCAGTACTTC.

The chain is built from TRBV7-3 and TRBJ2-1, with 8 bases matching TRBD2. This CDR3 has 15 amino acids. Germline CDR1 and CDR2: SGHTA and FQGTGA. Trimming at V came to 5 bases and at J to 7 bases, leaving 10 bases not matched to a gene. The DNA for the CDR3 is TGTGCCAGCAGCCTGAGCGGGAGTCGGATTAATGAGCAGTTCTTC. It yields the protein CASSLSGSRINEQFF.

The rearrangement uses TRBV9 and TRBJ2-7; TRBD2 is a possible D gene (6 bases). Per the germline V gene, CDR1 is SGDLS and CDR2 is YYNGEE. Trimming took off 7 bases at V and 4 bases at J, with 9 bases between the two ends. CDR3 size: 11 residues. CDR3 coding DNA: TGTGCCAGCGGTCGGGGGTACGAGCAGTACTTC. Translated, it gives CASGRGYEQYF.

The V gene is TRBV9, the J gene TRBJ2-3; 9 bases agree with TRBD2. Germline CDR1 is SGDLS and CDR2 is YYNGEE. With 4 bases clipped from V and 0 bases from J, the junction kept 6 bases outside the gene matches. The CDR3 consists of 16 residues. CDR3 region: CASSPGLASSTDTQYF. CDR3 DNA sequence: TGTGCCAGCAGCCCGGGACTAGCTAGTAGCACAGATACGCAGTATTTT.

V gene TRBV30 combines with J gene TRBJ1-2, with TRBD1 matching 9 bases. The V gene's germline CDR1 is GTSNPN and CDR2 SVGIG (reference sequence). J gave up 6 bases and V 1 base, and 6 bases lay outside the gene matches. CDR3 length: 14 amino acids. CDR3 nucleotide sequence: TGTGCCTGGAGTGAGGTGACAGGGGGAGATGGCTACACCTTC. Translating gives CAWSEVTGGDGYTF.

This chain links TRBV7-2 with TRBJ2-3; the D gene is possibly TRBD2 (7 bases). The germline gives CDR1 SGHTA, CDR2 FQGNSA. This CDR3 has 14 residues. V lost 0 bases, J lost 7 bases, and 11 bases lay in between. The CDR3 DNA sequence: TGTGCCAGCAGCTTAGCGGGGGGGCTAAATACGCAGTATTTT. Protein: CASSLAGGLNTQYF. The full variable domain, rest sourced from reference TRBV7-2 and TRBJ2-3, is GAGVSQSPSNKVTEKGKDVELRCDPISGHTALYWYRQSLGQGLEFLIYFQGNSAPDKSGLPSDRFSAERTGGSVSTLTIQRTQQEDSAVYLCASSLAGGLNTQYFGPGTRLTVL.

There are many counts of this clone. The chain links TRBV20-1 to TRBJ1-5; perhaps TRBD1 as D (5 bases). The germline CDR1 and CDR2 sequences are DFQATT and SNEGSKA (reference sequence). Trimming left V 2 bases short and J 5 bases short, with 10 bases between. The CDR3 spans 13 residues. The chain's CDR3 is CSARRDLDQPQHF. The CDR3 DNA reads as TGCAGTGCTAGACGGGACTTGGATCAGCCCCAGCATTTT.

The CDR3 reads CASSLGTSFWDEQFF. In nucleotides, the CDR3 is TGCGCCAGCAGCCTCGGGACAAGCTTTTGGGATGAGCAGTTCTTC. V is TRBV5-1 and J is TRBJ2-1, with D perhaps TRBD1 (6 bases). The germline V and J ends were trimmed by 4 bases and 8 bases, with 19 bases remaining between them. CDR1 is SGHRS, CDR2 YFSETQ, per germline. CDR3 length: 15 amino acids. Full variable domain (missing parts from reference TRBV5-1 and TRBJ2-1): KAGVTQTPRYLIKTRGQQVTLSCSPISGHRSVSWYQQTPGQGLQFLFEYFSETQRNKGNFPGRFSGRQFSNSRSEMNVSTLELGDSALYLCASSLGTSFWDEQFFGPGTRLTVL.

This clone was seen at least ten times. The junction shows a germline mismatch at one end, possibly a read error. V is TRBV7-7 and J is TRBJ2-5, with 11 nucleotides matching TRBD2. Looked up from germline, CDR1 is SSHAT and CDR2 is FNYEAQ (reference sequence). The CDR3 extends over 15 amino acids. CDR3 bases: TGTGCTAGCAGCACTCTAGCGGGAGGTAGGGAGACCCAGTACTTC. It specifies CASSTLAGGRETQYF.

Judged by abundance, this clone is medium-sized. The chain has TRBV6-6 and TRBJ2-7; the D gene could be TRBD1 or TRBD2 (5 bases each). CDR3 size: 15 residues. Germline-derived CDR1 and CDR2 are MNHNY and SVGAGI (reference sequence). Trimming cost V 3 bases and J 2 bases, with 14 bases left between them. CDR3 region: CASSYRDLQAYEQYF. The CDR3 bases are TGTGCCAGCAGTTATCGGGACCTCCAGGCCTACGAGCAGTACTTC.

This clone was seen at least ten times. The V gene is TRBV5-1, the J gene TRBJ1-1, with D maybe TRBD1 (5 bases). From germline, CDR1 is SGHRS and CDR2 YFSETQ. This CDR3 spans 14 amino acids. Trimming cost V 4 bases and J 10 bases, with 20 bases left between them. The CDR3: CASSTGGSGAGAFF. The CDR3, as DNA: TGCGCCAGCAGCACGGGGGGTAGCGGGGCTGGAGCTTTCTTT.

In this sample, this clone turned up many times. The junction and the germline gene differ at one end; a read error may be behind it. This chain links TRBV20-1 with TRBJ2-2; D tentatively fits TRBD1 or TRBD2 (5 bases each). Germline CDR1 and CDR2: DFQATT and SNEGSKA (reference sequence). The CDR3 sequence is 12 residues long. The CDR3 DNA sequence: TGCAGTGCTAGAGATGGGGACCGGGGAGCTGTTTTT. Translated, it gives CSARDGDRGAVF.

The sample holds one count of this clone. This chain joins TRBV7-2 and TRBJ2-7, with D maybe TRBD1 (5 bases). CDR1 and CDR2 from the germline V gene are SGHTA and FQGNSA. The CDR3 extends over 15 amino acids. Trimming left V 9 bases short and J 5 bases short, with 23 bases between. CDR3 coding DNA: TGTGCCAGTTTGCGTCAGGGTCCGCTGATCCACGAGCAGTACTTC. This translates into CASLRQGPLIHEQYF.

This clone was counted only a few times. V and J are TRBV6-1 and TRBJ2-2; D is undetermined. This CDR3 is built from 12 residues. The germline gives CDR1 MNHNS, CDR2 SASEGT. V lost 5 bases and J 7 bases, leaving 8 bases between the germline ends. As DNA, the CDR3 is TGTGCCAGCAGTACCGCCCGCGGGGAGCTGTTTTTT. The encoded protein is CASSTARGELFF.

This clone has at least ten counts. CDR3 protein: CATSRDRAQGVLGVGYGYTF. CDR3 coding DNA: TGTGCCACCAGCAGAGATAGGGCACAAGGGGTCTTGGGCGTGGGCTATGGCTACACCTTC. This chain uses TRBV15 with TRBJ1-2; D is possibly TRBD1 (5 bases). CDR3 length: 20 amino acids. Per the germline V gene, CDR1 is LNHNV and CDR2 is YYDKDF (reference sequence). Trimming stripped 0 bases from V and 4 bases from J, with 27 bases between.

Note on this clone: At one end, the junction sequence differs from germline, possibly due to a read error. The J gene is TRBJ2-2, the V gene TRBV6-2 or TRBV6-3; tentative D call: TRBD2 (5 bases). The CDR3 extends over 13 amino acids. CDR1 MNHEY and CDR2 SVGEGT come from the germline V gene. The DNA for the CDR3 is TGTGCCAGCAGTTACGTACCCCCCCGGGATCTGTTTTTT. This codes for CASSYVPPRDLFF.

This clone has a count of ten or more. As DNA, the CDR3 is TGTGCCAGCAGTCGGGGCAAAGAGACCCAGTACTTC. Amino acids: CASSRGKETQYF. The chain links TRBV5-4 to TRBJ2-5; D may correspond to TRBD1 or TRBD2 (5 bases each). The CDR3 has 12 amino acids. Germline V gene data show CDR1 as SGHNT and CDR2 as YYREEE (reference sequence). V dropped 5 bases and J dropped 3 bases, with 8 bases sitting between them.

In this sample, this clone is medium-sized. The chain has TRBV28 and TRBJ1-2; D is possibly TRBD1 (5 bases). Germline loops: CDR1 MDHEN, CDR2 SYDVKM. Trimming took off 8 bases at V and 2 bases at J, with 6 bases between the two ends. This CDR3 is 11 amino acids long. The CDR3 nucleotides read TGTGCCAGCCAGGGCAACTATGGCTACACCTTC. Translating it yields CASQGNYGYTF.

The V call is TRBV20-1, the J call TRBJ1-6, with TRBD1 matching over 8 bases. Germline trimming cut 5 bases from V and 0 bases from J; bases unmatched to any gene: 6. This CDR3 contains 16 residues. Germline V gene sequence: CDR1 DFQATT, CDR2 SNEGSKA (reference sequence). CDR3 coding DNA: TGCAGTGCTGAGGGGGACAGGAGCTCCTATAATTCACCCCTCCACTTT. It yields the protein CSAEGDRSSYNSPLHF.

This clone ranks as medium-sized. This chain uses TRBV19 with TRBJ1-2; D may be TRBD1 (6 bases). The ends were cut back, 2 bases at V and 6 bases at J, with 16 bases in the middle. The CDR3 spans 15 residues. Germline V CDR1 and CDR2: LNHDA, SQIVND (reference sequence). The CDR3 DNA reads TGTGCCAGTAGTATATCCGGAAGGGGGTGGAATGGCTACACCTTC. Amino acids: CASSISGRGWNGYTF.